The 23 T cell receptor beta chains in this list originate from one sample, sequenced in a study of blood T cell repertoires in COVID-19. Method: immunoSEQ multiplex PCR; TCRdb's copy keeps in-frame clones and lacks some. Of roughly 360,000 clones in the sample, 81% are singletons; the top ten hold approximately 1%. The sequenced sample consisted of peripheral blood. These receptors all come from a human donor with acute or convalescent COVID-19. The donor label of this sample is uncertain.

This sequence joins TRBV7-9 and TRBJ2-7, with no clear D. CDR3 length: 13 residues. Germline CDR1 is SEHNR and CDR2 is FQNEAQ (reference sequence). V lost 1 base and J lost 1, with 5 bases in between. This chain's CDR3 is CASSLVSSYEQYF. The DNA of the CDR3 is TGTGCCAGCAGCTTAGTGTCTTCCTACGAGCAGTACTTC.

A single count supports this clone. V and J are TRBV7-9 and TRBJ2-5; TRBD2 agrees at 14 bases. The CDR3 extends over 17 amino acids. CDR1 is SEHNR, CDR2 FQNEAQ, per germline (reference sequence). V was clipped by 2 bases and J by 5 bases; unmatched bases: 7. CDR3 protein: CASSLSLGLAGVETQYF. CDR3 bases: TGTGCCAGCAGCTTATCTCTGGGACTAGCGGGAGTGGAGACCCAGTACTTC.

The rearrangement uses TRBV10-2 and TRBJ2-3, with TRBD2 matching over 8 bases. The CDR3 length is 14 residues. Germline values: CDR1 WSHSY, CDR2 SAAADI. J gave up 1 base and V 6 bases, and 3 bases lay outside the gene matches. CDR3 sequence reads: CASSRREGTDTQYF. The CDR3 DNA reads as TGCGCCAGCAGCCGGCGGGAGGGCACAGATACGCAGTATTTT.

This chain uses TRBV7-6 with TRBJ2-3; the match to TRBD1 covers 7 bases. Germline loops: CDR1 SGHVS, CDR2 FNYEAQ. The CDR3 spans 18 residues. V dropped 5 bases and J dropped 2; count of bases not matched to a gene: 16. The CDR3 sequence is CASSQPRGQVLDTDTQYF. The CDR3 region has the DNA TGTGCCAGCAGCCAACCGCGAGGACAGGTCCTGGACACAGATACGCAGTATTTT.

The J gene is TRBJ2-1, the V gene TRBV5-4, with 7 nucleotides matching TRBD1. Per germline, CDR1 SGHNT and CDR2 YYREEE (reference sequence). The CDR3 runs 14 residues. Trimming took 4 bases from V and 2 from J; bases not matched to a gene: 3. CDR3 in DNA: TGTGCCAGCAGCGACAGGGAGACCTACAATGAGCAGTTCTTC. This codes for CASSDRETYNEQFF.

The V gene is TRBV18, the J gene TRBJ2-1, with D perhaps TRBD1 (5 bases). The V end was cut by 3 bases, the J end by 5 bases, with 11 bases between. The germline V gene encodes CDR1 KGHSH and CDR2 LQKENI. The CDR3 is made up of 14 amino acids. The CDR3 is CASSPRQLNNEQFF. DNA for the CDR3: TGTGCCAGCTCACCTAGACAGCTGAACAATGAGCAGTTCTTC.

The genes are TRBV4-1 and TRBJ2-7; D not resolved. The CDR3 consists of 15 residues. The V end was cut by 1 base, the J end by 3 bases, with 13 bases between. CDR1 is MGHRA, CDR2 YSYEKL, per germline. The CDR3 is CASSQAAAVGYEQYF. DNA of the CDR3: TGCGCCAGCAGCCAAGCGGCGGCGGTAGGCTACGAGCAGTACTTC.

The chain recombines TRBV19 with TRBJ1-2, with 8 bases matching TRBD1. V lost 10 bases to trimming and J lost 8 bases; unmatched junction nucleotides: 12. Per germline, CDR1 LNHDA and CDR2 SQIVND (reference sequence). CDR3 length: 13 residues. CDR3 nucleotides: TGTGCCACCAGGGACAGGCGAGTAGGCGGCTACACCTTC. This codes for CATRDRRVGGYTF.

V gene TRBV30 combines with J gene TRBJ2-5; tentative D call: TRBD2 (6 bases). From germline, CDR1 is GTSNPN and CDR2 SVGIG (reference sequence). The CDR3 sequence is 16 residues long. V dropped 0 bases and J dropped 5 bases, with 19 bases sitting between them. The CDR3 bases are TGTGCCTGGAGTGTACATGGCGGGACCTACCGGGAGACCCAGTACTTC. Translation: CAWSVHGGTYRETQYF.

V usage is TRBV29-1 and J usage is TRBJ1-1; D is unresolved. CDR1 is SQVTM and CDR2 is ANQGSEA in the germline V gene. The CDR3 loop spans 13 amino acids. With 4 bases removed from V and 0 bases from J, the gap between germline ends came to 9 bases. CDR3 bases: TGCAGCGTTGCACAGCTCCTGAACACTGAAGCTTTCTTT. It codes for CSVAQLLNTEAFF.

The V gene is TRBV7-2, the J gene TRBJ1-3; D call uncertain. Germline V gene data show CDR1 as SGHTA and CDR2 as FQGNSA. V gave up 0 bases and J gave up 0 bases, with 9 bases separating them. The CDR3 totals 16 residues. The CDR3 nucleotides are TGTGCCAGCAGCTTAGCGATGACTAGCTCTGGAAACACCATATATTTT. Protein sequence: CASSLAMTSSGNTIYF.

This clone was seen just once. The chain joins TRBV7-9 to TRBJ2-3; 8 bases map to TRBD1. V shed 4 bases, J shed 6 bases, and the junction held 9 bases outside the gene matches. Germline CDR1 reads SEHNR; CDR2 reads FQNEAQ (reference sequence). The CDR3 is made up of 15 amino acids. The CDR3 loop is CASSSTGGLGDTQYF. CDR3 DNA sequence: TGTGCCAGCAGCTCCACAGGGGGGCTGGGGGATACGCAGTATTTT.

This chain joins TRBV11-2 and TRBJ1-6; no clear D gene. This CDR3 spans 16 amino acids. The V gene's germline CDR1 is SGHAT and CDR2 FQNNGV. Trimming removed 5 bases from V and 0 bases from J, with 11 bases in between. The chain's CDR3 is CASSPKDYSYNSPLHF. The CDR3, as DNA: TGTGCCAGCAGCCCGAAGGACTACTCCTATAATTCACCCCTCCACTTT.

The chain carries TRBV7-8 and TRBJ2-1; TRBD2 aligns across 8 bases. The CDR3 contains 20 residues. The V and J ends lost 6 bases and 0 bases, in that order; junction bases with no gene match: 19. Per the germline V gene, CDR1 is SGHVS and CDR2 is FQNEAQ. CDR3 nucleotides: TGTGCCAGCAGTAAAACTAGCGGAGTCCTCAAAGGGGTCTCCTACAATGAGCAGTTCTTC. Protein sequence: CASSKTSGVLKGVSYNEQFF.

This clone appeared a few times. The rearrangement links TRBV6-5 to TRBJ1-4; D is possibly TRBD1 (6 bases). In germline, CDR1 is MNHEY, CDR2 SVGAGI. The CDR3 contains 13 residues. V was shortened by 2 bases and J by 10 bases, with 11 bases between the two germline ends. Written as DNA, the CDR3 is TGTGCCAGCAGTTACGGGACAATGACAAAACTGTTTTTT. Its translation is CASSYGTMTKLFF.

The genes are TRBV19 and TRBJ1-6, with 8 positions matching TRBD1. Losses at the gene ends were 6 bases for V and 10 bases for J; bases not matched to a gene: 17. Germline V CDR1 and CDR2: LNHDA, SQIVND (reference sequence). This CDR3 is built from 17 residues. The CDR3 spells CASRSLQGQGSRSPLHF. The CDR3 DNA reads TGTGCCAGTAGAAGTCTTCAAGGACAGGGCAGTCGCTCACCCCTCCACTTT.

The J gene is TRBJ1-3, the V gene TRBV12-3 or TRBV12-4; D remains unclear. Trimming took 5 bases from V and 8 from J, leaving 7 bases between them. The CDR3 has 11 amino acids. The CDR3 is CASSPRDTIYF. CDR3 coding DNA: TGTGCCAGCAGTCCGCGGGACACCATATATTTT.

J is TRBJ1-4 and V is TRBV19; TRBD1 might be the D (5 bases). Trimming left V 3 bases short and J 12 bases short, with 14 bases between. The CDR3 contains 13 residues. The V gene's germline CDR1 is LNHDA and CDR2 SQIVND (reference sequence). The CDR3 sequence is CASSIEGRAQLFF. The CDR3 coding sequence is TGTGCCAGTAGTATTGAAGGCAGGGCGCAACTGTTTTTT. The full variable domain, completed using reference TRBV19 and TRBJ1-4, is DGGITQSPKYLFRKEGQNVTLSCEQNLNHDAMYWYRQDPGQGLRLIYYSQIVNDFQKGDIAEGYSVSREKKESFPLTVTSAQKNPTAFYLCASSIEGRAQLFFGSGTQLSVL.

The table lists this clone with a count of one. This chain connects TRBV7-2 to TRBJ1-2; D is unclear. Germline V gene sequence: CDR1 SGHTA, CDR2 FQGNSA. Deletions cut 5 bases from V and 5 bases from J, with 12 bases between. The CDR3 is 13 amino acids. CDR3 sequence: CASSRLELYGYTF. In DNA, the CDR3 is TGTGCCAGCAGCCGGTTGGAGCTGTATGGCTACACCTTC.

The chain employs TRBV5-5 and TRBJ2-5; D is unresolved. The CDR3 is 13 residues long. Germline V gene data show CDR1 as SGHKS and CDR2 as YYEKEE (reference sequence). The ends were cut back, 0 bases at V and 9 bases at J, with 12 bases in the middle. CDR3 bases: TGTGCCAGCAGCTTGGCGCTTCGCCCGGCCCAGTACTTC. This codes for CASSLALRPAQYF.

The chain employs TRBV28 and TRBJ2-5, with 7 bases matching TRBD1. Germline CDR1 reads MDHEN; CDR2 reads SYDVKM. The trim removed 3 bases at V and 1 base at J, leaving 5 bases unmatched. The CDR3 extends over 15 amino acids. The CDR3 sequence is CASSFRDSSQETQYF. The CDR3 DNA follows: TGTGCCAGCAGTTTCCGGGACAGCAGCCAAGAGACCCAGTACTTC.

This rearrangement joins TRBV2 to TRBJ2-5; D uncertain. The CDR3 sequence is 15 residues long. Per germline, CDR1 SNHLY and CDR2 FYNNEI. V dropped 4 bases and J dropped 4 bases, with 16 bases sitting between them. The CDR3 DNA reads as TGTGCCAGCAGTGGCACGATCAATTTACTAGAGACCCAGTACTTC. It codes for CASSGTINLLETQYF.

The chain carries TRBV18 and TRBJ2-2, with D unresolved. Trimming cost V 2 bases and J 4 bases, with 11 bases left between them. The CDR3 length is 15 residues. The V gene's germline CDR1 is KGHSH and CDR2 LQKENI. The CDR3 sequence: CASSPMAVTTGELFF. The CDR3 DNA follows: TGTGCCAGCTCACCAATGGCGGTGACCACCGGGGAGCTGTTTTTT.